The T cell receptor beta chain described here comes from a study of T cells in Graves' hyperthyroidism and ophthalmopathy. The CDR3 consists of 13 residues. Germline lookup yields CDR1 MNHNS and CDR2 SASEGT. V gave up 7 bases and J gave up 2 bases, with 10 bases separating them. Study conclusions and caveats: The majority of expanded thyroid clonotypes above 0.001 also appeared in blood.

These patients, aged 18 to 65, had recently diagnosed hyperthyroidism lasting under 2 months. Clinical symptoms, serum thyroxine and TRAb, thyroid ultrasound and orbital computed tomography were used for the diagnoses. This clonotype has a count of ten or more. What it binds is unknown. There were TCR beta CDR3 regions amplified from RNA transcripts. HTBI primers were the set used in a first-round RT-PCR of the TCR CDR3. Each CDR3 protein gets one entry after TCRdb re-called the multiplex PCR reads with MiXCR. The top ten clones hold roughly 5.5% of a sample with roughly 580,000 distinct CDR3 sequences, approximately 15% of them seen once.

Input material: blood. The sequence derives from a woman aged 25 to 39 with Graves' hyperthyroidism that later progressed to Graves' ophthalmopathy. The chain couples TRBV6-1 to TRBJ2-3, with D uncertain. The CDR3 reads CASTRSLTDTQYF. The DNA of the CDR3 is TGTGCCAGCACCCGCTCGCTCACAGATACGCAGTATTTT.